Sequencing of this TCR beta chain was carried out in a study of identical twins (dated by TCRdb to the mid-2010s). In terms of the full investigation: TCR alpha and beta repertoires from monozygotic twins, unrelated adults of various ages and cord blood were deep-sequenced to test whether fetal clonotypes persist. To rule out contamination, the twin experiments were replicated at different times with different library preparation protocols.

CDR3 length: 15 amino acids, cysteine to phenylalanine. Of the read, only the CDR3 DNA is kept; its 45 bases are in frame from base 1. Libraries were built with 5' RACE. Sequenced on an Illumina HiSeq 2000. Template switching added a universal primer binding site, and the final cDNA carried a unique molecular identifier that allowed TCR cDNA molecules to be counted accurately. First-strand cDNA for TCR alpha and beta chains was synthesized from specific primers in the conserved constant-segment region. To control for contamination, each cDNA library was double barcoded with a SMART-Mk sample barcode plus Illumina barcodes. TruSeq adapter sequences and Illumina sample barcodes were added in two successive PCR steps. The TCR alpha and beta cDNA libraries were sequenced on the Illumina HiSeq platform using custom primers. The paper's processing steps were these. MiGEC processed the raw reads to extract unique molecular identifiers, while MiXCR was used to determine the CDR3 positions. Recombination models were inferred per individual with the repgenHMM and IGoR tools using an EM algorithm. Shared clonotype analysis was performed with the tcR package in R, normalizing sharing by the product of cloneset sizes. Out-of-frame nonproductive sequences were analyzed to study raw recombination free of thymic and clonal selection effects. Using fastp trimming at Q25 and MiXCR clonotype assembly, TCRdb reanalyzed the public sequencing data and kept in-frame beta chains. One record per CDR3 amino acid sequence lists the most common genes and DNA. The V and J calls were not made by the authors but by TCRdb's processing. A total of approximately 1.8 million distinct CDR3 sequences appear in this sample, under 35% of them only once. 0.27% of the sample goes to the ten largest clones.

Every donor in the study was a healthy Caucasian. The research as a whole found: Recombination models systematically underestimated out-of-frame TCR alpha sharing in monozygotic twins but agreed with sharing between unrelated individuals. Invariant T cells such as MAIT and iNKT could partly confound zero-insertion analyses, though diverse VJ usage argued against this for most clonotypes. Abundant cord blood beta clonotypes carried fewer insertions; young adult naive repertoires showed a weaker similar trend, while memory repertoires showed none. Out-of-frame TCR alpha sequences shared between twins showed an excess of low generation-probability sequences compared with coincidental sharing between unrelated individuals. Because the same donors could not be followed over many years, the conclusions relied on cross-sectional statistical analysis. Excess twin sharing in beta out-of-frame sequences was weaker because fewer shared sequences lowered the signal-to-noise ratio.

Concerning this clonotype: Its antigen is still unknown. One base away there is no much larger clone; base qualities are not given.

The source of this sequence is a newborn girl in good health. The rearranged segments are TRBV21-1 and TRBJ1-1. TRBV21-1 is annotated as a pseudogene. Material for sequencing was cord blood. The sequenced DNA: TGTGCCAGCAGCGAACAAACATGGGAGGACACTGAAGCTTTCTTT. Translated, it reads CASSEQTWEDTEAFF.